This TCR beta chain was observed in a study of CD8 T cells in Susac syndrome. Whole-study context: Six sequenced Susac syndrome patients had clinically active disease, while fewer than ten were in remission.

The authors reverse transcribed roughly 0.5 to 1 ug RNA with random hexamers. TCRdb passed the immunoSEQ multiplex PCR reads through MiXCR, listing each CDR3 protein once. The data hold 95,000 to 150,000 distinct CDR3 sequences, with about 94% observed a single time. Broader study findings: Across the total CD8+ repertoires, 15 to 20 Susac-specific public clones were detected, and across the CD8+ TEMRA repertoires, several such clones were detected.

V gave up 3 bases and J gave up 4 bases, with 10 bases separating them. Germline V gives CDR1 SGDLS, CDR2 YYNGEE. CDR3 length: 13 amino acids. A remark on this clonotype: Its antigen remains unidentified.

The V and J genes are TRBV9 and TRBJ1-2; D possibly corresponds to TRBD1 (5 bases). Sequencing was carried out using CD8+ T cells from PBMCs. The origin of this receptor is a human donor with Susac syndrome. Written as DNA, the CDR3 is TGTGCCAGCAGCGCGACAGAGACCTATGGCTACACCTTC. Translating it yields CASSATETYGYTF.